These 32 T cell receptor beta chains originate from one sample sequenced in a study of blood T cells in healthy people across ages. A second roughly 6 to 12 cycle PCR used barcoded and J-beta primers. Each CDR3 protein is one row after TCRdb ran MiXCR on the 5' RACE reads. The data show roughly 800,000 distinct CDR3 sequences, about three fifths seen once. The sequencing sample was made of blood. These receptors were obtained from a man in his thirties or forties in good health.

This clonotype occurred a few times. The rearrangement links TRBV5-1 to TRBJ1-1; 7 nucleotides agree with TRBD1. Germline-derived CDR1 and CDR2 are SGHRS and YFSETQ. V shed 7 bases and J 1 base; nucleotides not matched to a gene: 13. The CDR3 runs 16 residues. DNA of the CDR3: TGCGCCAGCCGCGATGGGGGAAACAGGGGGAACACTGAAGCTTTCTTT. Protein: CASRDGGNRGNTEAFF.

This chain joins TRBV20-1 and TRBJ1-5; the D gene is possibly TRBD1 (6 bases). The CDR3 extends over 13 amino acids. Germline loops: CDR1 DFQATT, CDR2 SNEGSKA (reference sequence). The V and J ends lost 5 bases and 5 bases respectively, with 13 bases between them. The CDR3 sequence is CSAPPQGDQPQHF. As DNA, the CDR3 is TGCAGTGCTCCCCCACAGGGCGATCAGCCCCAGCATTTT.

The CDR3 nucleotides read TGTGCCAGCAGTCCCAGCACGGTATGGGGCGAGCAGTACTTC. It specifies CASSPSTVWGEQYF. The chain has TRBV25-1 and TRBJ2-4; D remains unclear. The J call is uncertain, as TRBJ2-7 better fits the DNA end. The germline V gene encodes CDR1 MGHDK and CDR2 SYGVNS. The CDR3 has 14 residues.

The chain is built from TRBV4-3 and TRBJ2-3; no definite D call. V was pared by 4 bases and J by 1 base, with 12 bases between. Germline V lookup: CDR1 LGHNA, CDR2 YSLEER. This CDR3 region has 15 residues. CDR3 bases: TGCGCCAGCAGCCCCGGCTGGCAGCGCACAGATACGCAGTATTTT. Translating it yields CASSPGWQRTDTQYF.

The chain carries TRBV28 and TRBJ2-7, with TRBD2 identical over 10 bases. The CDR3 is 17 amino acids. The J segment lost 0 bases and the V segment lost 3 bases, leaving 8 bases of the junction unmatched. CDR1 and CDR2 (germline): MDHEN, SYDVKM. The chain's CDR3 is CASSFAGLAATSYEQYF. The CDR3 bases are TGTGCCAGCAGTTTCGCAGGACTAGCGGCCACCTCCTACGAGCAGTACTTC.

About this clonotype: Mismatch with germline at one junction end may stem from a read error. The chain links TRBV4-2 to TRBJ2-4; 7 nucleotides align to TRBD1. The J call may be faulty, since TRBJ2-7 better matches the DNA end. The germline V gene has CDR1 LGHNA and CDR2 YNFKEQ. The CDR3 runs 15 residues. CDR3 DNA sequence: TGTGCCAGCAACCAAGAGTTCCCAGGGGGCTACGAGCAGTACTTC. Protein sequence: CASNQEFPGGYEQYF.

CDR3 coding DNA: TGTGCCAGCAGCTTAGGGGAGGGGGCAAACTACGAGCAGTACTTC. It is translated as CASSLGEGANYEQYF. V is TRBV7-6 and J is TRBJ2-7; perhaps D is TRBD1 or TRBD2 (7 bases each). The germline gives CDR1 SGHVS, CDR2 FNYEAQ. The CDR3 is 15 amino acids. V lost 1 base to trimming and J lost 3 bases, with 13 bases between them.

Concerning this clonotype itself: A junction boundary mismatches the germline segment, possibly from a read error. CDR3 DNA sequence: TGTGCCAGCGGCCAAAGCGGGAGCTCCTACAATGAGCAGTTCTTC. The encoded protein is CASGQSGSSYNEQFF. The rearrangement links TRBV3-1 to TRBJ2-1, with TRBD2 identical over 8 bases. Looked up from germline, CDR1 is LGHDT and CDR2 is YNNKEL (reference sequence). This CDR3 contains 15 residues.

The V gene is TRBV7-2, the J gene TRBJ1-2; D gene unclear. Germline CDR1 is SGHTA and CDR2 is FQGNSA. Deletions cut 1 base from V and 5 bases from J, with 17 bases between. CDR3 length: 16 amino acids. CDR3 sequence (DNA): TGTGCCAGCAGCTTAGACGGCAGTCCCCAGCGGTATGGCTACACCTTC. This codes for CASSLDGSPQRYGYTF.

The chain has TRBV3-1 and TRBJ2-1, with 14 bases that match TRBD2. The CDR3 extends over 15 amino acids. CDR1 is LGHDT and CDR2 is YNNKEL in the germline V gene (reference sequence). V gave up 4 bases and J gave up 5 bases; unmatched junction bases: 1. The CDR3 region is CASSPGLAGDNEQFF. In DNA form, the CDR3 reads TGTGCCAGCAGCCCGGGACTAGCGGGGGACAATGAGCAGTTCTTC.

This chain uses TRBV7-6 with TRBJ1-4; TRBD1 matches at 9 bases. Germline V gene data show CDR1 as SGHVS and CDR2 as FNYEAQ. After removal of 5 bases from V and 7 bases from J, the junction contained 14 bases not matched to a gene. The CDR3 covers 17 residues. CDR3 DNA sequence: TGTGCCAGCAGCGCTCGGCCCGACAGGGGGGGACGTGAAAAACTGTTTTTT. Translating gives CASSARPDRGGREKLFF.

The CDR3: CASSQGLTYEQYF. In DNA, the CDR3 is TGTGCCAGCAGCCAGGGACTGACCTACGAGCAGTACTTC. The chain recombines TRBV13 with TRBJ2-7; possibly TRBD2 for D (6 bases). The V gene's germline CDR1 is PRHDT and CDR2 FYEKMQ (reference sequence). Deletions cut 5 bases from V and 2 bases from J, with 10 bases between. CDR3 size: 13 residues.

The CDR3 DNA reads TGTGCCAGCAGTGAAGCAGTCAGTTCGATCCACGAGCAGTACTTC. Protein: CASSEAVSSIHEQYF. The chain carries TRBV6-1 and TRBJ2-5, with unresolved D. Gene TRBJ2-7 matches the end of the DNA better, so the J call may be wrong. CDR1 MNHNS and CDR2 SASEGT come from the germline V gene. The CDR3 spans 15 residues.

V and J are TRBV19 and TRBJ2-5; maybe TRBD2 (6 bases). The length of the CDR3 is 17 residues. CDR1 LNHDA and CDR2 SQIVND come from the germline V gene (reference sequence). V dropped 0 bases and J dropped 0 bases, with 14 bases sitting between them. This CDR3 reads CASSIDHGLQYQETQYF. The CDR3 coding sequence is TGTGCCAGTAGTATAGATCACGGACTACAGTACCAAGAGACCCAGTACTTC.

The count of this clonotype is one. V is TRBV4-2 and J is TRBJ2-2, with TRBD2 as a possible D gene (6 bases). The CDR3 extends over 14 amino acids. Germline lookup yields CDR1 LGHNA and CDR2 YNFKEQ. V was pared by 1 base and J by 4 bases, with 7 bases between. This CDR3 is CASSQGAGTGELFF. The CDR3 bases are TGTGCCAGCAGCCAAGGAGCGGGCACCGGGGAGCTGTTTTTT.

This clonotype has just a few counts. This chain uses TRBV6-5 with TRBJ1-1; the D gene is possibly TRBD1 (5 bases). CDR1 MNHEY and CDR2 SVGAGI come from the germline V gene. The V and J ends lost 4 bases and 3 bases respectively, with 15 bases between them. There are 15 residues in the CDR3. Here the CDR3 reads CASSSSLRGDTEAFF. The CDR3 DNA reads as TGTGCCAGCAGTTCCAGCCTAAGGGGCGACACTGAAGCTTTCTTT.

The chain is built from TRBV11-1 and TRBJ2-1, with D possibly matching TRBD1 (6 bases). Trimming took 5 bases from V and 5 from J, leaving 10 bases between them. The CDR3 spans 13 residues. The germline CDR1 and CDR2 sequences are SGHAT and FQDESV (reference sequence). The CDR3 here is CASSAWGHNEQFF. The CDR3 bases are TGTGCCAGCAGCGCATGGGGGCACAATGAGCAGTTCTTC. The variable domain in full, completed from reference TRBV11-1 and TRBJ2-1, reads EAEVAQSPRYKITEKSQAVAFWCDPISGHATLYWYRQILGQGPELLVQFQDESVVDDSQLPKDRFSAERLKGVDSTLKIQPAELGDSAMYLCASSAWGHNEQFFGPGTRLTVL.

CDR3 in DNA: TGCAGCGTTGAAACTAGCGGGGGGTTGAATGAGCAGTTCTTC. Its translation is CSVETSGGLNEQFF. V and J are TRBV29-1 and TRBJ2-1, with TRBD2 identical over 12 bases. Germline loops: CDR1 SQVTM, CDR2 ANQGSEA. The CDR3 sequence is 14 residues long. The ends lost 2 bases at V and 7 bases at J; junction bases unmatched: 3.

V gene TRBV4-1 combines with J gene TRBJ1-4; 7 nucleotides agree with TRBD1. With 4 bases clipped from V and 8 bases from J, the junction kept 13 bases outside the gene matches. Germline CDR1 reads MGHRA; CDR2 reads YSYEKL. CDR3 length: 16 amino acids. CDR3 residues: CASSPTATGRREKLFF. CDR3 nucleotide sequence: TGCGCCAGCAGCCCCACCGCGACAGGGCGACGGGAAAAACTGTTTTTT.

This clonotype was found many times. CDR3 bases: TGCGCCAGCACCCCGCGAGGGGAGTACCAAGAGACCCAGTACTTC. Protein sequence: CASTPRGEYQETQYF. J is TRBJ2-5 and V is TRBV5-1; the D call may be TRBD1 or TRBD2 (5 bases each). Trimming cost V 6 bases and J 0 bases, with 15 bases left between them. Germline V gives CDR1 SGHRS, CDR2 YFSETQ. The CDR3 has 15 amino acids. The full variable domain, with the rest looked up from reference TRBV5-1 and TRBJ2-5, is KAGVTQTPRYLIKTRGQQVTLSCSPISGHRSVSWYQQTPGQGLQFLFEYFSETQRNKGNFPGRFSGRQFSNSRSEMNVSTLELGDSALYLCASTPRGEYQETQYFGPGTRLLVL.

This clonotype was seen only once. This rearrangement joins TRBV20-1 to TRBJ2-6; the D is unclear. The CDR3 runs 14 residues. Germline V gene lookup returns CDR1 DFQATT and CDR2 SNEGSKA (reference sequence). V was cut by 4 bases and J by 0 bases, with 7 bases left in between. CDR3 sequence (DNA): TGCAGTGCTACGCCCGTCTCTGGGGCCAACGTCCTGACTTTC. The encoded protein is CSATPVSGANVLTF.

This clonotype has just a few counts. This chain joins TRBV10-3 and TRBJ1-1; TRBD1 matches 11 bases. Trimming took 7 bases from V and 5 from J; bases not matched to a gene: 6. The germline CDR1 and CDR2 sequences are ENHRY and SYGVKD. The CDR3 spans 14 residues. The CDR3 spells CAIKDRGLRTEAFF. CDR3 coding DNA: TGTGCCATCAAGGACAGGGGGCTAAGGACTGAAGCTTTCTTT.

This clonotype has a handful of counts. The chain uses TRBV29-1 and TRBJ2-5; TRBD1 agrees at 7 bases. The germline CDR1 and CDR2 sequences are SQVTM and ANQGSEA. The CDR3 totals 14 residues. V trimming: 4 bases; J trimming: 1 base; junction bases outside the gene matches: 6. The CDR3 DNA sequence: TGCAGCGTTGGAGGGGGCGAAATCCAAGAGACCCAGTACTTC. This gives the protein CSVGGGEIQETQYF.

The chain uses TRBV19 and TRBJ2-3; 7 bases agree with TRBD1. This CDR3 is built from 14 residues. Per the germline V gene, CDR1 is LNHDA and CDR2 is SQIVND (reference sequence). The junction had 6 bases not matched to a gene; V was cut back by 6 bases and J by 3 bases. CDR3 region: CASSFGQDTDTQYF. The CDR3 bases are TGTGCCAGTAGCTTTGGACAGGATACAGATACGCAGTATTTT. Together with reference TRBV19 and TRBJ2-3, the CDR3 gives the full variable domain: DGGITQSPKYLFRKEGQNVTLSCEQNLNHDAMYWYRQDPGQGLRLIYYSQIVNDFQKGDIAEGYSVSREKKESFPLTVTSAQKNPTAFYLCASSFGQDTDTQYFGPGTRLTVL.

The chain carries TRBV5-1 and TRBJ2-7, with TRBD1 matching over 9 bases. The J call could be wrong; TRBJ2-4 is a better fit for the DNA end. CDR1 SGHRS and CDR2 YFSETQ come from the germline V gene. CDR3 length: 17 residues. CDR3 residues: CASSLAGTGKVQNIQYF. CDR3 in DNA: TGCGCCAGCAGCTTGGCCGGGACAGGGAAGGTCCAAAACATTCAGTACTTC.

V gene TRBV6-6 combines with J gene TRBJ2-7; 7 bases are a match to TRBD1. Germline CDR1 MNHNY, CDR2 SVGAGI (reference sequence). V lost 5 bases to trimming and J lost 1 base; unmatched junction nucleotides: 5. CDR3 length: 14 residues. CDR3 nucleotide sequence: TGTGCCAGCAGTACAGGGGTCCCTTCCTACGAGCAGTACTTC. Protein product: CASSTGVPSYEQYF.

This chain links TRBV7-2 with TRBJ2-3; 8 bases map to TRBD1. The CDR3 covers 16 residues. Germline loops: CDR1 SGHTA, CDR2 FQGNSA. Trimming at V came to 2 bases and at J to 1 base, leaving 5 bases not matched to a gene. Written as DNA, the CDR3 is TGTGCCAGCAGCTTACAAGGACAGGGTGGCACAGATACGCAGTATTTT. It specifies CASSLQGQGGTDTQYF.

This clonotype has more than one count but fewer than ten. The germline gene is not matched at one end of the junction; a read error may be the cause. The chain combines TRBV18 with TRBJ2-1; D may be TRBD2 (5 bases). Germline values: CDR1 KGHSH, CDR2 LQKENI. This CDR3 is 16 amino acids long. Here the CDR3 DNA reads TGTGCCAGTTCACCCTTACCGGGATCTAACTACAATGAGCAGTTCTTC. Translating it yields CASSPLPGSNYNEQFF.

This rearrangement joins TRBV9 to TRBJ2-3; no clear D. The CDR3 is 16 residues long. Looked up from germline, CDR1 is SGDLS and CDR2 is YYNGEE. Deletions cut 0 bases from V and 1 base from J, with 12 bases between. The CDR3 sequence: CASSVAAAPGTDTQYF. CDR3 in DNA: TGTGCCAGCAGCGTAGCCGCGGCCCCAGGCACAGATACGCAGTATTTT.

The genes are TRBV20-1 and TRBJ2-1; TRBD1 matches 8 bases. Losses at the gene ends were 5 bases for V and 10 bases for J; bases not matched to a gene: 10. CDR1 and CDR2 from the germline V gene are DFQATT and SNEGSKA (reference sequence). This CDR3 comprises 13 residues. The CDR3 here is CSAVRDRNGEQFF. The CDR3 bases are TGCAGTGCTGTCCGGGACAGGAATGGCGAGCAGTTCTTC.

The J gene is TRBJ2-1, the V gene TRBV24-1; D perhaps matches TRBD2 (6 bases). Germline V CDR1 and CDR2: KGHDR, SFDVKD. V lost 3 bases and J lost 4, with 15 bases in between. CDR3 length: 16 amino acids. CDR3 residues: CATSDDRAGIYNEQFF. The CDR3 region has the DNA TGTGCCACCAGTGATGACAGAGCGGGCATTTACAATGAGCAGTTCTTC.

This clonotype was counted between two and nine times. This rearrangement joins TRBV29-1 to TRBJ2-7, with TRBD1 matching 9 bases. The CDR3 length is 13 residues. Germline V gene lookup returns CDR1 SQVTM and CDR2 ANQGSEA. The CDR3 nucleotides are TGCGCGATTCGGGACAGGGTATTGTACGAGCAGTACTTC. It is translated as CAIRDRVLYEQYF.